Listed here is a single T cell receptor (beta chain). As originally analysed: Amplifying reference gene primers gave estimates of nucleated cell counts. The protocol was immunoSEQ multiplex PCR, while the TCRdb copy is restricted to in-frame clones and leaves out a portion. That table gives V, J and clone size, and the DNA gave D and trimming. This sample has around 49,000 clones; 80% to 90% occur once, and the top ten carry roughly 2%. The data derive from a study of blood T cell repertoires in COVID-19. For the study at large: COVID-19 samples, acute and convalescent, were from the United States, Italy and Spain. Sources were T cells, B-cell-depleted T cells, or PBMCs; the material itself was cDNA or gDNA.

Per germline, CDR1 LNHDA and CDR2 SQIVND (reference sequence). Trimming cost V 9 bases and J 7 bases; bases outside gene matches: 12. The CDR3 extends over 15 amino acids. The sample consisted of peripheral blood. This rearrangement joins TRBV19 to TRBJ1-2; 12 bases map to TRBD1. The TCR comes from a human donor in a cohort sampled during active COVID-19. CDR3 sequence reads: CARGSGQGAQCGYTF. In nucleotides, the CDR3 is TGTGCCAGGGGTTCGGGACAGGGGGCGCAATGTGGCTACACCTTC.